Listed below are T cell receptor beta chains from one sample, sequenced in a study of T cells after yellow fever vaccination. TCRdb called the 5' RACE reads again in MiXCR, with one record for every CDR3 protein. The table has about 300,000 distinct CDR3 sequences, around 10% seen once. The source material was CD4+ T cells sorted from PBMCs, sampled 5 days after the yellow fever booster vaccination. The receptor source for this set is a man aged 18-30 years who received the YFV17D yellow fever vaccine. Each CDR3 is given with its conserved first and last residue. The order of the fields is V gene, J gene, CDR3 protein.

TRBV6-5	TRBJ2-5	CASSPSRHGIETQYF
TRBV4-3	TRBJ2-3	CASSQDTRTDTQYF
TRBV5-1	TRBJ2-5	CASSMGTGEETQYF
TRBV4-2	TRBJ2-3	CASSKQGADTQYF
TRBV6-6	TRBJ1-5	CASSLDRALNQPQHF
TRBV7-8	TRBJ1-6	CASSRSGDSPLHF
TRBV5-1	TRBJ2-1	CASYRPGGYNEQFF
TRBV6-5	TRBJ2-3	CASSKDPGQGPQRPTDTQYF
TRBV7-9	TRBJ1-4	CASSPGTAATNEKLFF
TRBV4-1	TRBJ1-1	CASSRAGANTEAFF
TRBV20-1	TRBJ2-5	CSAPGTGFLVEIETQYF
TRBV5-6	TRBJ2-3	CASRPGQGAPLDTQYF
TRBV7-2	TRBJ1-2	CASRSPPGTRGYTF
TRBV25-1	TRBJ2-3	CASNGLAGDYTQYF
TRBV7-9	TRBJ1-1	CASSLSLRNTEAFF
TRBV5-8	TRBJ2-5	CASSLPGRAETQYF
TRBV25-1	TRBJ1-4	CASSEFRNEKLFF
TRBV23-1	TRBJ1-5	CASSQVGHPSNQPQHF
TRBV5-6	TRBJ1-1	CASSLPPTPATEAFF
TRBV6-1	TRBJ1-2	CACRGQGGYGYTF
TRBV5-1	TRBJ1-2	CASSLPKAGRGYTF
TRBV6-2/TRBV6-3	TRBJ1-5	CASSYVHREQPQHF
TRBV2	TRBJ2-2	CASRGLGNTGELFF
TRBV7-9	TRBJ1-6	CASSSTAAEVYNSPLHF
TRBV20-1	TRBJ2-7	CSAGAPGTGNEQYF
TRBV7-9	TRBJ2-5	CASTGDQETQYF
TRBV6-1	TRBJ1-1	CASSLQPSTGDEAFF
TRBV6-5	TRBJ1-1	CASSIRGRTEAFF
TRBV6-1	TRBJ2-4	CASSERRGSYIQYF
TRBV5-1	TRBJ1-4	CASSQNARGGEKLFF
TRBV7-2	TRBJ2-5	CASTSPPESETQYF
TRBV3-1	TRBJ2-2	CASSQGATGELFF
TRBV5-1	TRBJ2-7	CASSWDRGTYEQYF
TRBV11-2	TRBJ1-2	CASSPGPELGYTF
TRBV5-6	TRBJ1-6	CASSGGQGLSPLHF
TRBV2	TRBJ2-1	CASSEAGSNEQFF
TRBV9	TRBJ1-2	CASSVSAGRANYGYTF
TRBV7-2	TRBJ2-1	CASSLTPSSGGLNEQFF
TRBV4-3	TRBJ2-5	CASSSIAGGETQYF
TRBV7-9	TRBJ2-3	CASSSHSGVGTDTQYF
TRBV20-1	TRBJ1-2	CSAKPYGPYGYTF
TRBV18	TRBJ2-3	CASSPPASGGADTQYF
TRBV18	TRBJ1-1	CASSPWNTEAFF
TRBV6-4	TRBJ2-2	CASKPGLTTGELFF
TRBV10-3	TRBJ2-3	CAISETGGTASTDTQYF
TRBV7-3	TRBJ1-6	CASSRGSYNSPLHF
TRBV7-2	TRBJ2-6	CASSLDGTSLSGANVLTF
TRBV7-2	TRBJ2-3	CASKEGPTDTQYF
TRBV10-3	TRBJ2-7	CAISPGGSSYEQYF
TRBV7-2	TRBJ2-3	CASSLRGGIGTDTQYF
TRBV28	TRBJ1-3	CASSLSQGRRLSGNTIYF